Below, one TCR beta chain is given with its context. The source of the sample is a study of blood T cell repertoires in COVID-19. For the study at large: Italy, Spain and the United States were the sources of the convalescent and acute COVID-19 samples.

Measured with immunoSEQ multiplex PCR; TCRdb has only the in-frame clones, and not every one. The sample has 100,000 to 120,000 clones, more than 70% seen once. Germline V gene lookup returns CDR1 SGHRS and CDR2 YFSETQ. V gave up 0 bases and J gave up 6 bases, with 16 bases separating them. The CDR3 contains 16 residues. This sequence joins TRBV5-1 and TRBJ2-1, with D possibly TRBD2 on 6 matching bases. Specimen: peripheral blood. This TCR was recovered from a woman between 50 and 59 years old with acute or convalescent COVID-19. The CDR3 loop is CASSLGAGWGSNEQFF. The CDR3 bases are TGCGCCAGCAGCTTGGGGGCGGGGTGGGGGTCCAATGAGCAGTTCTTC. The variable domain in full, with the rest retrieved from reference TRBV5-1 and TRBJ2-1, is KAGVTQTPRYLIKTRGQQVTLSCSPISGHRSVSWYQQTPGQGLQFLFEYFSETQRNKGNFPGRFSGRQFSNSRSEMNVSTLELGDSALYLCASSLGAGWGSNEQFFGPGTRLTVL.